Sequencing of this TCR beta chain was carried out in a study of CXCR3-negative and CXCR3-positive naive CD8 T cells. Germline-derived CDR1 and CDR2 are SGHDN and FVKESK. The CDR3 extends over 13 amino acids. Points on this clonotype: The antigen is not known.

Study-wide findings and caveats: Memory CD8+ cells had much lower diversity, and both naive subsets had comparably high diversity.

5' RACE that incorporated UMI labels was used to prepare the TRB cDNA libraries. No DNA is given; TCRdb re-called the 5' RACE reads and lists each CDR3 protein once. In all, the sample yields about 56,000 distinct CDR3 sequences. The chain recombines TRBV14 with TRBJ1-2. What was sequenced was memory CD8+ T cells from blood. The TCR comes from a human donor in good health. Some clones in this sample may be carry-over from other donors' samples. The CDR3 protein is CASSQGGIVGYTF.